Listed below are T cell receptor beta chains from one sample, sequenced in a study of molecular identifiers for immune sequencing clone quantification. TCRdb called the PCR reads again in MiXCR, with one record for every CDR3 protein. This sample has around 470,000 distinct CDR3 sequences, with roughly 25% found just once. The sample comprised naive CD8+ T cells from blood, with Jurkat cell RNA spiked in. The receptor source for this set is a human donor in good health. Some libraries in this study had Jurkat cell RNA spiked in. The CDR3 runs from the conserved cysteine through the conserved F or W. The order of the fields is CDR3 length, J gene, V gene, CDR3 protein.

15 | TRBJ2-1 | TRBV12-3/TRBV12-4 | CASSPRVISYNEQFF
16 | TRBJ1-1 | TRBV4-1 | CASSHPRTGGSTEAFF
14 | TRBJ1-6 | TRBV28 | CASSQPDGKASLHF
15 | TRBJ2-5 | TRBV25-1 | CASSDQGFLEETQYF
14 | TRBJ2-5 | TRBV7-2 | CASSLGSEQETQYF
16 | TRBJ1-4 | TRBV2 | CASSLGPGQGYEKLFF
18 | TRBJ2-2 | TRBV7-6 | CASSSYSAGQTITGELFF
18 | TRBJ1-1 | TRBV7-9 | CASSLGEDRRPLNTEAFF
14 | TRBJ2-7 | TRBV5-1 | CASSLAGGTYEQYF
13 | TRBJ2-1 | TRBV7-6 | CASSPGLTNEQFF
14 | TRBJ2-3 | TRBV4-1 | CASSQAGGTDTQYF
14 | TRBJ2-7 | TRBV11-2 | CASSLDLGPYEQYF
15 | TRBJ1-4 | TRBV11-2 | CASSLEQITNEKLFF
16 | TRBJ1-1 | TRBV6-2/TRBV6-3 | CASSYWRRDPAAEAFF
15 | TRBJ1-1 | TRBV4-3 | CASSQDNTGLTEAFF
15 | TRBJ1-2 | TRBV7-9 | CASSPGGQGGYGYTF
16 | TRBJ1-1 | TRBV7-9 | CASSLAPGVWDTEAFF
18 | TRBJ1-2 | TRBV20-1 | CSARDHLIWDREDYGYTF
16 | TRBJ2-3 | TRBV27 | CASSQIIQGITHTQYF
18 | TRBJ1-2 | TRBV20-1 | CSARPDRVLATGFYGYTF
15 | TRBJ1-1 | TRBV6-1 | CASSEGYGMNTEAFF
15 | TRBJ2-3 | TRBV9 | CASSVKWAETDTQYF
17 | TRBJ2-6 | TRBV4-3 | CASSQARRESGANVLTF
17 | TRBJ2-5 | TRBV20-1 | CSARDLPLRDPTETQYF
15 | TRBJ1-5 | TRBV28 | CASSIRGVDNQPQHF
13 | TRBJ2-3 | TRBV7-8 | CASSGDSTDTQYF
17 | TRBJ2-3 | TRBV4-3 | CASSQDSGGGASNTQYF
16 | TRBJ2-1 | TRBV11-2 | CASSPMGASSYNEQFF
13 | TRBJ1-1 | TRBV6-2/TRBV6-3 | CASSTEMNTEAFF
13 | TRBJ2-1 | TRBV7-2 | CASSFGEFDEQFF
13 | TRBJ2-3 | TRBV30 | CAWSRLNPDTQYF
15 | TRBJ2-3 | TRBV5-1 | CASSFASDGTDTQYF
16 | TRBJ2-3 | TRBV5-1 | CASSLLAFKATDTQYF
16 | TRBJ2-5 | TRBV5-1 | CASSPGTVPNQETQYF
15 | TRBJ2-7 | TRBV4-3 | CASSQEEQGTYEQYF
15 | TRBJ2-7 | TRBV7-9 | CASSSGLDLNGEQYF
16 | TRBJ2-7 | TRBV7-9 | CASSSPKDDYTSGQYF
16 | TRBJ2-1 | TRBV20-1 | CSARDYFTGLYNEQFF
14 | TRBJ2-1 | TRBV7-9 | CASSPRTSEAEQFF
14 | TRBJ1-2 | TRBV7-9 | CASSLIQTVDDYTF
15 | TRBJ1-2 | TRBV6-2/TRBV6-3 | CASNPETGENYGYTF
13 | TRBJ2-5 | TRBV19 | CASSIWSQETQYF
15 | TRBJ2-7 | TRBV4-3 | CASSQEGRGAYEQYF
13 | TRBJ2-7 | TRBV19 | CTSSMGEAYEQYF
17 | TRBJ2-1 | TRBV27 | CATSPPGAVHPINEQFF
14 | TRBJ2-3 | TRBV18 | CASSPDRAGDTQYF
14 | TRBJ1-1 | TRBV13 | CASSSTDSLIEAFF
15 | TRBJ1-1 | TRBV7-8 | CASSLERGMWTEAFF
17 | TRBJ2-3 | TRBV28 | CASSTTRTGASTDTQYF
15 | TRBJ1-3 | TRBV4-1 | CASSRDLSEGNTIYF
13 | TRBJ1-1 | TRBV5-6 | CASSWWGGAEAFF
14 | TRBJ2-5 | TRBV27 | CASSPGTGRETQYF
17 | TRBJ1-5 | TRBV5-1 | CASSSGTGQGSNQPQHF
15 | TRBJ2-5 | TRBV27 | CASSLAGGPGETQYF
14 | TRBJ2-2 | TRBV13 | CASSLGQATGELFF
13 | TRBJ2-7 | TRBV7-9 | CASSSGARGEQYF
14 | TRBJ1-1 | TRBV6-1 | CASSHRGLNTEAFF
13 | TRBJ1-3 | TRBV29-1 | CSVVGQVMNTIYF